The rows below give T cell receptor beta chains drawn from one sample of a study of cytomegalovirus exposure and HLA in healthy donors. The protocol was immunoSEQ multiplex PCR, while the TCRdb copy is restricted to in-frame clones and leaves out a portion. This table has about 150,000 clones, 80% appearing once. The sequenced sample consisted of PBMCs. These TCRs come from a male donor in good health and CMV-seronegative. Both conserved end residues are part of each CDR3.

TRBJ1-1	TRBV18	CASSRNGENTEAFF
TRBJ1-1	TRBV2	CATRTGNTEAFF
TRBJ1-2	TRBV6-6	CASSYDPGSRGYTF
TRBJ1-1	TRBV29-1	CSVEDWAGAVMNTEAFF
TRBJ2-3	TRBV6-4	CASSEGSGGSRLDTQYF
TRBJ1-1	TRBV5-1	CASSSYPTGGFRSTEAFF
TRBJ2-3	TRBV29-1	CSVPDRGSTDTQYF
TRBJ2-3	TRBV9	CASSVGAGSTDTQYF
TRBJ2-5	TRBV7-8	CASSLGGPRPQYF
TRBJ1-2	TRBV6-1	CASRDTVWSGYTF
TRBJ2-7	TRBV19	CASSIRAGVGYEQYF
TRBJ1-1	TRBV5-1	CASSVGPPGTEAFF
TRBJ1-1	TRBV6-7	CASRHRAGTEAFF
TRBJ2-1	TRBV5-4	CASSRYRTGDDEQFF
TRBJ1-5	TRBV6-1	CASSAGRGGNQPQHF
TRBJ1-2	TRBV30	CAWSREAGVGYTF
TRBJ1-5	TRBV7-9	CASSPTGRVANQPQHF
TRBJ2-7	TRBV4-1	CASSQDWVPGGGNSYEQYF
TRBJ1-6	TRBV4-3	CASSWGTSNDSPLHF
TRBJ1-2	TRBV25-1	CASSPHMGQGNYGYTF
TRBJ1-5	TRBV7-2	CASSSRQNQPQHF
TRBJ1-4	TRBV10-3	CAISESMTVGNEKLFF
TRBJ2-5	TRBV4-2	CASSGGVGGETQYF
TRBJ2-2	TRBV4-1	CASSQVVRRRQGDTGELFF
TRBJ1-1	TRBV5-8	CASSSFLMQATEAFF
TRBJ2-7	TRBV30	CAVAGTGDTEQYF
TRBJ2-3	TRBV6-1	CASSPLAGATDTQYF
TRBJ1-1	TRBV14	CASSQDHGEAFF
TRBJ1-1	TRBV7-2	CASSSGRGRMNTEAFF
TRBJ1-5	TRBV18	CASSPGTGNQPQHF
TRBJ1-5	TRBV27	CASRPTGFGNQPQHF
TRBJ2-7	TRBV6-6	CASSAPDRFSYEQYF